This paragraph covers one TCR beta chain sequence. This CDR3 has 15 residues. V lost 2 bases to trimming and J lost 5 bases; unmatched junction nucleotides: 4. The germline CDR1 and CDR2 sequences are LGHDT and YNNKEL (reference sequence). In the original processing: By means of reference gene primer amplification, nucleated cell counts were estimated. Profiling relied on immunoSEQ multiplex PCR, and the TCRdb table lists in-frame clones only, not all of them. D and trimming come from the DNA, and the V and J calls and clone size come from that table. This table holds 70,000 to 90,000 clones, approximately 85% found once. This sample was included in a study of blood T cell repertoires in COVID-19. Study background: Researchers got acute and convalescent COVID-19 samples from the United States, Italy and Spain. The cDNA or gDNA used as material had been derived from T cells, B-cell-depleted T cells, or PBMCs.

This clonotype was sampled from a human donor in a cohort sampled during active COVID-19. Sequenced: peripheral blood. The chain carries TRBV3-1 (or the pseudogene TRBV3-2) and TRBJ2-5, with 11 bases aligning to TRBD1. CDR3 bases: TGTGCCAGCAGCCAATCGGGGACAGGGGGTGAGACCCAGTACTTC. Its translation is CASSQSGTGGETQYF.